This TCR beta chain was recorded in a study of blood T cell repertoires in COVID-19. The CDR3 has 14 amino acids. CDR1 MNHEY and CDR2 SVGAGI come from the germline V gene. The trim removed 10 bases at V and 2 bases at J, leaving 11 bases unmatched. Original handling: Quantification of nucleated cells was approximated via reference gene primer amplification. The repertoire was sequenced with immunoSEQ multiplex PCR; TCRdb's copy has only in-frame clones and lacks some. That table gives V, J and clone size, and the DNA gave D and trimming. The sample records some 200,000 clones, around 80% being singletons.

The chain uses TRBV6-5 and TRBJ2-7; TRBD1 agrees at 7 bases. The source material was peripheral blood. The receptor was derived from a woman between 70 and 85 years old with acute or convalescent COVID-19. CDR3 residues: CATYIGTATYEQYF. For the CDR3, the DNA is TGTGCCACCTATATAGGGACAGCAACCTACGAGCAGTACTTC.